The clone carrying this TCR beta chain has more than one count but fewer than ten. Its target is not known. TCRdb processed the RT-PCR reads anew with MiXCR; each CDR3 protein has one entry. Of 530,000 or so distinct CDR3 sequences detected, 10% to 15% appear once; the ten largest clones hold 10%. Germline CDR1 SGHVS, CDR2 FQNEAQ. The length of the CDR3 is 17 residues. V was clipped by 0 bases and J by 1 base, with 12 bases between them. The sample belongs to a study of response to subunit inactivated influenza vaccine. Study outcomes and limitations: The authors suggested that every seasonal influenza vaccination recruits few new T cells.

This receptor was taken from a man aged 50 to 60 who received an inactivated influenza vaccine. The chain couples TRBV7-8 to TRBJ1-4; a weak D match, TRBD1 (6 bases). This material consisted of PBMCs from blood, taken on the day of vaccination. This CDR3 is CASSLASRGGTNEKLFF. CDR3 nucleotide sequence: TGTGCCAGCAGCTTAGCTTCCAGGGGAGGAACTAATGAAAAACTGTTTTTT.